The following is a T cell receptor (beta chain) sequence with its context. Its antigen remains unidentified. This record comes from a study of cytomegalovirus exposure and HLA in healthy donors. Whole-study findings and limits: Using a false discovery rate of 0.05, a later analysis showed that 15,000 to 20,000 TCR beta sequences were associated with HLA alleles. Later analysis reportedly placed an Asian-associated ancestry cluster below the roughly 670-donor mean in N-insertions.

The PCR had 60 Vbeta and 13 Jbeta primers. Repertoires were generated with immunoSEQ multiplex PCR, while TCRdb's copy carries only in-frame clones and drops some. The repertoire holds fewer than 20,000 clones, with 70% to 85% as singletons. V was shortened by 5 bases and J by 2 bases, with 14 bases between the two germline ends. Germline assignment: CDR1 MNHEY and CDR2 SVGAGI. CDR3 length equals 15 residues. This chain links TRBV6-5 with TRBJ2-3; possible D gene TRBD1, 7 bases. Sequencing input: PBMCs. This receptor was obtained from a human donor in good health. CDR3: CASSKTGRSTDTQYF. For the CDR3, the DNA is TGTGCCAGCAGTAAGACAGGGAGGTCCACAGATACGCAGTATTTT.